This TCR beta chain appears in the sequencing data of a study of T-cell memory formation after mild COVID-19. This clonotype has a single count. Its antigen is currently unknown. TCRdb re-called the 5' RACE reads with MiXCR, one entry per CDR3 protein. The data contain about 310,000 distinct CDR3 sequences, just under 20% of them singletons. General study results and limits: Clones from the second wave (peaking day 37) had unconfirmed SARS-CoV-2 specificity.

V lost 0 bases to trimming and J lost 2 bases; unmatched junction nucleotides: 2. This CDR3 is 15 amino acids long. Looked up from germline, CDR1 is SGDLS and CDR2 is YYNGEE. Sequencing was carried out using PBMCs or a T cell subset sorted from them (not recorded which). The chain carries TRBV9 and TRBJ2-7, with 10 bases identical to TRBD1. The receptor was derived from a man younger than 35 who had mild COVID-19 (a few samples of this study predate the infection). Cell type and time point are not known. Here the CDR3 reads CASSVGGTGAYEQYF. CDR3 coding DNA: TGTGCCAGCAGCGTAGGTGGGACAGGGGCCTACGAGCAGTACTTC.